In its sample, the clone carrying this T cell receptor (beta chain) was seen many times. Its specificity is not known. This sample is part of a study of T cell repertoires in cytomegalovirus infection. Trimming removed 5 bases at V and 10 bases at J, with 21 bases between. CDR1 is SGHTA, CDR2 FQGNSA, per germline. This CDR3 region has 16 residues. One entry per CDR3 protein results from TCRdb running MiXCR on the reads. Among around 120,000 distinct CDR3 sequences listed, roughly a quarter were seen once. This TCR was recovered from a human donor in good health (CMV status not recorded). Some clones in this sample may be carry-over from other donors' samples. Sequenced: PBMCs, sequenced either directly or after in vitro stimulation (not recorded which). This chain uses TRBV7-2 with TRBJ1-6, with a possible D match to TRBD1 (6 bases). The CDR3 DNA reads TGTGCCAGCAGCCCTCAAACCCAGGGGCAGGGATCACCCCTCCACTTT. Translation gives CASSPQTQGQGSPLHF.